This entry is about one T cell receptor beta chain. Its antigen is currently unknown. Amplification used 60 Vbeta primers and 13 Jbeta primers. Data came from immunoSEQ multiplex PCR; TCRdb stores just in-frame clones and leaves some out. The table lists more than 100,000 clones, 15% of them singletons. The data were obtained in a study of cytomegalovirus exposure and HLA in healthy donors. The CDR3 covers 13 residues. The germline V gene has CDR1 SGHTA and CDR2 FQGNSA. The V end was cut by 4 bases, the J end by 6 bases, with 10 bases between. General study results and limits: An analysis done earlier found most TCR beta V segments productive about 87% or about 30% of the time.

Input material: PBMCs. The clonotype originates from a woman aged 18-29 years in good health and CMV-seronegative. The genes are TRBV7-2 and TRBJ2-1; a weak D match, TRBD2 (6 bases). The CDR3 coding sequence is TGTGCCAGCAGCTCCGGGACTCTCAATGAGCAGTTCTTC. It encodes CASSSGTLNEQFF.